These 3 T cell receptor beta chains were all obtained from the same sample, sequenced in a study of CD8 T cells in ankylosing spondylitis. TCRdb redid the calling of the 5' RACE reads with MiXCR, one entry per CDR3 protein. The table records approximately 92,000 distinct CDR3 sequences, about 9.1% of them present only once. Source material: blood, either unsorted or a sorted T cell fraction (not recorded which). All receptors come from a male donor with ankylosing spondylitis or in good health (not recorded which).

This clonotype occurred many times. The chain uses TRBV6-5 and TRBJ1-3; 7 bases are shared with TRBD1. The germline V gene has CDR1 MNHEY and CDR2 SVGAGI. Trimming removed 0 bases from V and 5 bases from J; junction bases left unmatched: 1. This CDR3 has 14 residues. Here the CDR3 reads CASSYSGQRNTIYF. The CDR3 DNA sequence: TGTGCCAGCAGTTACTCGGGACAGCGAAACACCATATATTTT.

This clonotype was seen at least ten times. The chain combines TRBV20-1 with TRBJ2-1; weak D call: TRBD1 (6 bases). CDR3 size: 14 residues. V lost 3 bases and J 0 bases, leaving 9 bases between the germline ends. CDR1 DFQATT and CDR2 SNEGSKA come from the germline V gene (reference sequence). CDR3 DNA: TGCAGTGCTAGGCAGGGGTACTCCTACAATGAGCAGTTCTTC. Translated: CSARQGYSYNEQFF.

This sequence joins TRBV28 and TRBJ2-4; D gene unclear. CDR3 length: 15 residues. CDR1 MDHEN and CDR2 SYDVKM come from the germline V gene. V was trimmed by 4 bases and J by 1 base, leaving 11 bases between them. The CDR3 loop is CASSSVESAKNIQYF. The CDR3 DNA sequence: TGTGCCAGCAGTTCAGTCGAATCGGCCAAAAACATTCAGTACTTC.